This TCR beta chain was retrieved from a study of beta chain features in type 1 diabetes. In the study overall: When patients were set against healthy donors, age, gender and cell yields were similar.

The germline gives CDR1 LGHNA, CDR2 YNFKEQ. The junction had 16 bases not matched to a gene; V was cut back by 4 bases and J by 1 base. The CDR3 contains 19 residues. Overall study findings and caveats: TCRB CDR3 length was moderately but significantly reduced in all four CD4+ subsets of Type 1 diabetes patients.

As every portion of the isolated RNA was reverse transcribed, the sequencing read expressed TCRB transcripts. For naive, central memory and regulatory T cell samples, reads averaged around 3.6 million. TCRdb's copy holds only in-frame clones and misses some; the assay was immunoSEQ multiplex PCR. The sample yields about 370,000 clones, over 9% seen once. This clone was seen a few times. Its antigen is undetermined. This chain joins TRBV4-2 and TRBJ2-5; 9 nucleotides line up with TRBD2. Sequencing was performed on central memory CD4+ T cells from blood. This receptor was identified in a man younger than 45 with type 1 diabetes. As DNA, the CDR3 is TGTGCCAGCAGCCCCCTCAGGACTAGCGAGGGGGAATTCCAAGAGACCCAGTACTTC. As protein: CASSPLRTSEGEFQETQYF.